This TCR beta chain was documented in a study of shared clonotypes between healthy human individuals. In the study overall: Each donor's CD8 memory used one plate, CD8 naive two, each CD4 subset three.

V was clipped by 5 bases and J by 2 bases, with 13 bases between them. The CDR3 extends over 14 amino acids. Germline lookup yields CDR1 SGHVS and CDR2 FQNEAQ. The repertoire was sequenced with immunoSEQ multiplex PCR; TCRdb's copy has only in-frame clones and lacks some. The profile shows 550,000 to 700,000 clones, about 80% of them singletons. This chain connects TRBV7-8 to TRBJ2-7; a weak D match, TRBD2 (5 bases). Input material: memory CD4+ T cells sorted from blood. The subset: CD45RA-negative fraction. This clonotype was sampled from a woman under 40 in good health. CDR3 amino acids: CASSQDGGPYEQYF. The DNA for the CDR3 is TGTGCCAGCAGCCAAGACGGCGGGCCCTACGAGCAGTACTTC.